This T cell receptor beta chain was retrieved from a study of HIV-infected patients and healthy controls. V dropped 6 bases and J dropped 2; count of bases not matched to a gene: 3. The germline CDR1 and CDR2 sequences are MNHEY and SVGEGT. The CDR3 sequence is 15 residues long. This clonotype was seen repeatedly, ten times or more. What it binds is unknown. No cell fractionation was done, so the repertoire covers all unsorted peripheral blood T cells. Donors were HIV-infected adults who had not yet started antiretroviral therapy but were about to begin. Study-level findings and limits: With just sixteen HIV-infected individuals processed, the findings' generality was considered strongly limited.

Around 500 ng RNA was reverse transcribed with alpha and beta constant-region primers. Alpha and beta chain libraries were made separately by chain-specific third strand synthesis with multiplexing indices. TCRdb used MiXCR to reprocess the 5' RACE reads, holding one entry per CDR3 protein. The table records 6,000 to 9,500 distinct CDR3 sequences, 9% to 9.5% of them present only once. The clonotype was recovered from an adult with HIV infection. Sample: blood, taken before antiretroviral therapy. The rearrangement joins TRBV6-2 or TRBV6-3 to TRBJ2-7, with 14 bases aligning to TRBD2. CDR3 sequence: CASRGLAGDPYEQYF. The CDR3 DNA follows: TGTGCCAGCAGGGGACTAGCGGGAGACCCCTACGAGCAGTACTTC.